This record looks at one T cell receptor beta chain sequence and its context. This clone was counted a single time. It has no known antigen specificity. No qualities accompany the bases; no much larger clone lies one base away. Libraries were made using the immunoSEQ multiplex PCR assay. Held by TCRdb, this immuneACCESS table contains in-frame sequences only and omits some clones. Under half of the omission traces to an unresolved V gene where checked; the cause of the rest is unknown. This sample is represented by over 2,000 clones; approximately 71% of them were singletons. The ten largest make up about 17% of the sample. These data originate in a study of circulating tumor DNA in untreated peripheral T-cell lymphoma (dated by TCRdb to the early 2020s). The full study reports these points: Tumor-specific clonotypes were found in roughly 76% of patients, coming from roughly 83% of baseline tissues and about 70% of baseline serum samples.

CDR1 and CDR2, looked up from the germline V gene, are KGHSH and LQKENI. The V end loses 6 bases and the J end loses 6 bases, and a stretch of 12 bases separates them. Its CDR3 holds 13 amino acids, cysteine through phenylalanine. Only the CDR3 part of the read is kept: 39 bases, read in frame from the first base. To identify tumor-specific TCR clonotypes, tumor tissue taken at baseline, before any treatment, was sequenced. To monitor patients with peripheral T-cell lymphoma who were getting frontline treatment on a trial, the study applied next-generation sequencing to T-cell receptor sequences. The sequenced sample consisted of tumor tissue. The sequence was collected from a human donor with peripheral T-cell lymphoma. The V and J genes are TRBV18 and TRBJ1-5; D gene: possibly TRBD1, on 6 matching bases. The nucleotides read TGTGCCAGCTCGCCAGGGGATACTCAGCCCCAGCATTTT. It translates to CASSPGDTQPQHF. The full variable domain, with segments outside the CDR3 supplied by the reference TRBV18 and TRBJ1-5 proteins, appears as NAGVMQNPRHLVRRRGQEARLRCSPMKGHSHVYWYRQLPEEGLKFMVYLQKENIIDESGMPKERFSAEFPKEGPSILRIQQVVRGDSAAYFCASSPGDTQPQHFGDGTRLSIL.